This is a list of T cell receptor beta chains from one sample in a study of cytomegalovirus exposure and HLA in healthy donors. The repertoire was sequenced with immunoSEQ multiplex PCR; TCRdb's copy has only in-frame clones and lacks some. The sample has about 120,000 clones; almost 85% are singletons. Sample: PBMCs. Receptors originate from a young woman in good health and CMV-seronegative. Both conserved end residues are trimmed from each CDR3. A D gene is named only where the DNA matches it firmly.

>12|TRBJ1-4|TRBV5-4|TRBD1
ASSFDRATEKLF
>15|TRBJ2-2|TRBV9|TRBD2
ASSVYKTSGNTGELF
>13|TRBJ2-7|TRBV6-1|TRBD2
ASSRTSGSYDEQY
>14|TRBJ2-2|TRBV13|TRBD1
ASSEQGQTNTGELF
>13|TRBJ1-5|TRBV4-1|NA
ASSQVEYSNQPQH
>13|TRBJ2-3|TRBV7-3|TRBD2
ASSPAGDGTDTQY
>17|TRBJ1-4|TRBV7-8|NA
ASSLAPTGTPEGREKLF
>12|TRBJ2-7|TRBV11-2|NA
ASSLGVPSYEQY
>12|TRBJ2-7|TRBV10-3|TRBD2
AISEWGGKDEQY
>12|TRBJ1-1|TRBV27|TRBD1
ASSSGQVNTEAF
>10|TRBJ2-1|TRBV19|NA
ASSEGDNEQF
>12|TRBJ1-1|TRBV6-4|NA
ASSVDRSWTEAF
>13|TRBJ1-1|TRBV5-4|TRBD1
ASSWGTGVNTEAF
>15|TRBJ2-3|TRBV5-1|NA
ASSLGASSSATDTQY
>13|TRBJ2-1|TRBV6-5|TRBD2
ASSTGLAGYNEQF
>14|TRBJ1-5|TRBV6-1|NA
ASSDGGPLGGQPQH
>10|TRBJ1-3|TRBV30|NA
AWSVDGSTIY
>13|TRBJ2-5|TRBV5-8|TRBD2
ASSKGLAYQETQY
>13|TRBJ1-2|TRBV7-9|NA
ASSLNSKPNCGYT
>14|TRBJ1-6|TRBV30|TRBD1
AWSVGWQGARSPLH
>14|TRBJ2-7|TRBV5-6|NA
ASSLTASKLAYEQY
>15|TRBJ2-1|TRBV11-2|TRBD2
ASSLSAGGPFRNEQF